This T cell receptor beta chain was sequenced during a study of T cells in Graves' hyperthyroidism and ophthalmopathy. Study results and caveats: The majority of expanded thyroid clonotypes above 0.001 also appeared in blood.

CDR1 and CDR2 from the germline V gene are MGHDK and SYGVNS. The V end was cut by 1 base, the J end by 2 bases, with 9 bases between. There are 14 residues in the CDR3. In the case of this clonotype: Its target is not known.

Over 18 months, lack of ophthalmopathy progression marked Graves' hyperthyroidism as stable. What was amplified from RNA transcripts were TCR beta CDR3 regions. HTBI primers drove first-round RT-PCR of the TCR CDR3. MiXCR, run by TCRdb on the multiplex PCR reads, gives a single entry per CDR3 protein. The data hold 600,000 to 650,000 distinct CDR3 sequences, with 15% to 20% observed a single time. This receptor was taken from a woman in her 30s with Graves' hyperthyroidism. Sequenced sample: blood. The rearrangement joins TRBV25-1 to TRBJ2-7; D unresolved. The CDR3 DNA follows: TGTGCCAGCAGTGAATGGGCACCCCCCTACGAGCAGTACTTC. It encodes CASSEWAPPYEQYF.